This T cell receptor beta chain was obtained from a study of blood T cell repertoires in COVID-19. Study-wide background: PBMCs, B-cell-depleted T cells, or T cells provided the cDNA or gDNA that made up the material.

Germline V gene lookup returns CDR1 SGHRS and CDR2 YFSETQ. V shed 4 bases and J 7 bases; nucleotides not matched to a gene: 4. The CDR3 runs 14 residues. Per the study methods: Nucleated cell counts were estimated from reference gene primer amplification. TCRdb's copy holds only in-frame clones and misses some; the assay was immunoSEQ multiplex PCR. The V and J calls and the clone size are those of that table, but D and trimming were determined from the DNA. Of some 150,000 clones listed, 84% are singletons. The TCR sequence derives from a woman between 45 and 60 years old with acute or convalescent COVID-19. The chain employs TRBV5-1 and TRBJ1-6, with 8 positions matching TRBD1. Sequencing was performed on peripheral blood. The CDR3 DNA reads TGCGCCAGCAGCGTTGGGACAGGCAATTCACCCCTCCACTTT. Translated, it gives CASSVGTGNSPLHF.